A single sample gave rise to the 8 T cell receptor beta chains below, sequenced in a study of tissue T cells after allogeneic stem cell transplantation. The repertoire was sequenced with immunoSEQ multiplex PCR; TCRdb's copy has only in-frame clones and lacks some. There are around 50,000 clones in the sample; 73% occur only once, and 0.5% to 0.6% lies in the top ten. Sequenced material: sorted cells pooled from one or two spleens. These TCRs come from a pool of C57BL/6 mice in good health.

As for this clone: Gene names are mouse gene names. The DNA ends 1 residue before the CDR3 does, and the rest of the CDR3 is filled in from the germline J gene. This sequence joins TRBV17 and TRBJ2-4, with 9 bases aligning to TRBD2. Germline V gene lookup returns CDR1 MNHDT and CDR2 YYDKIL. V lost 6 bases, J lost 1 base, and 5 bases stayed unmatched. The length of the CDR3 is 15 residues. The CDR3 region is CASSLGGGGQNTLYF. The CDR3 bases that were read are TGTGCTAGCAGCCTGGGGGGGGGAGGTCAAAACACCTTGTAC.

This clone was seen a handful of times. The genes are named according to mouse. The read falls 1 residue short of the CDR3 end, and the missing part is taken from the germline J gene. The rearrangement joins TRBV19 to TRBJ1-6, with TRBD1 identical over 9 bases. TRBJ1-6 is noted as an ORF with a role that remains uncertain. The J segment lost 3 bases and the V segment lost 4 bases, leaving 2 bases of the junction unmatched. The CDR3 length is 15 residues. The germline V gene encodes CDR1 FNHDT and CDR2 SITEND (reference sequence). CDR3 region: CASSPGQGYNSPLYF. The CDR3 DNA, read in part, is TGTGCCAGCAGTCCGGGACAGGGCTATAATTCGCCCCTCTAC.

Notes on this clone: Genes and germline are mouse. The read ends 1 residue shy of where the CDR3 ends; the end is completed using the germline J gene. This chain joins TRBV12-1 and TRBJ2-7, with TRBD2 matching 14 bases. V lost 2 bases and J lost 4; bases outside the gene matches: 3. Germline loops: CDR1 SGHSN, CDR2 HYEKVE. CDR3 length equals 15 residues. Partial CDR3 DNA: TGTGCCAGCTCTCGGGACTGGGGGGGCGATTATGAACAGTAC. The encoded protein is CASSRDWGGDYEQY. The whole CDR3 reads CASSRDWGGDYEQYF.

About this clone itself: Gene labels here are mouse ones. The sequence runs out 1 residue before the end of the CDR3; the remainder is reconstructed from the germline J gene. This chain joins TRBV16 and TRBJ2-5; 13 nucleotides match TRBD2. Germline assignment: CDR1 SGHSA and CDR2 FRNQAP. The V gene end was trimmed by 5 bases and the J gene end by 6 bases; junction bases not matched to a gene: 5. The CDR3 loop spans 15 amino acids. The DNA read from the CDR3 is TGTGCAAGCAGCCCCGGACTGGGGGGGCGGGACACCCAGTAC. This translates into CASSPGLGGRDTQY. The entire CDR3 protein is CASSPGLGGRDTQYF.

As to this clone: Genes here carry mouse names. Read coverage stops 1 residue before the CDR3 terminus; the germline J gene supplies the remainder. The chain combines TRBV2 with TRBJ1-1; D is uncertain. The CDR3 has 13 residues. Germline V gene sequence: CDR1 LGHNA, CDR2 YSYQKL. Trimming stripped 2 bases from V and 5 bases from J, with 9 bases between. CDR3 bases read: TGTGCCAGCAGCCAAAAGAGACAAACAGAAGTCTTC. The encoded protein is CASSQKRQTEVF. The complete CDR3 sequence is CASSQKRQTEVFF.

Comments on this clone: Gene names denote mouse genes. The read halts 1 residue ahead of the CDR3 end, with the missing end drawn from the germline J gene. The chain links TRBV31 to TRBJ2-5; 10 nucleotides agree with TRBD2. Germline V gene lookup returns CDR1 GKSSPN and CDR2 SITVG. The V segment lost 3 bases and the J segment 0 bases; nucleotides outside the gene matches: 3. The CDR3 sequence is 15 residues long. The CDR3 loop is CAWSWGGANQDTQYF. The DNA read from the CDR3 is TGTGCCTGGAGCTGGGGGGGCGCGAACCAAGACACCCAGTAC.

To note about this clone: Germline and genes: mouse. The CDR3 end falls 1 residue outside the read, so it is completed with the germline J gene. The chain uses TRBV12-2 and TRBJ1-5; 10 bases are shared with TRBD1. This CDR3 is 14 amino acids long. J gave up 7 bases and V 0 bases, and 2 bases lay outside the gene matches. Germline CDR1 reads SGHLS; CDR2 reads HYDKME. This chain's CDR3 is CASSLVDRGQAPLF. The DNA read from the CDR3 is TGTGCCAGCTCTCTCGTGGACAGGGGGCAGGCTCCGCTT.

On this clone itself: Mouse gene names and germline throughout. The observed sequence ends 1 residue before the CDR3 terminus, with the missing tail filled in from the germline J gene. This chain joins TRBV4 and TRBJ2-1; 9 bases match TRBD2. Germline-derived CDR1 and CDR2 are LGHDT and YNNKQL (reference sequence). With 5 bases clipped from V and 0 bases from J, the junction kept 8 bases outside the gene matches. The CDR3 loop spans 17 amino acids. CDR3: CASSPDWGSFNYAEQFF. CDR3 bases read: TGTGCCAGCAGCCCCGACTGGGGGTCCTTTAACTATGCTGAGCAGTTC.